The 25 T cell receptor beta chains presented below share a single source sample, sequenced in a study of response to subunit inactivated influenza vaccine. Via MiXCR, TCRdb re-called the RT-PCR reads, giving one row per CDR3 protein. The profile shows roughly 290,000 distinct CDR3 sequences, roughly a fifth of them singletons. This specimen consisted of PBMCs from blood, obtained roughly 20 months after vaccination. These receptors originate from a man aged 45 to 75 who received an inactivated influenza vaccine.

The V and J genes are TRBV2 and TRBJ2-2; D might be TRBD1 or TRBD2, each matching 5 bases. CDR1 and CDR2 (germline): SNHLY, FYNNEI. V was shortened by 7 bases and J by 2 bases, with 8 bases between the two germline ends. The CDR3 spans 13 residues. CDR3 in DNA: TGTGCCAGCATGGGGGTCAACACCGGGGAGCTGTTTTTT. Protein: CASMGVNTGELFF.

This sequence joins TRBV6-5 and TRBJ2-6; the D is unclear. From germline, CDR1 is MNHEY and CDR2 SVGAGI. The V end lost 2 bases, the J end lost 0 bases, and 11 bases lay between the germline ends. The CDR3 is made up of 17 amino acids. The CDR3 is CASSYGKWASGANVLTF. In DNA form, the CDR3 reads TGTGCCAGCAGTTACGGAAAATGGGCCTCTGGGGCCAACGTCCTGACTTTC.

The chain links TRBV20-1 to TRBJ2-7; 9 bases are shared with TRBD2. This CDR3 comprises 13 residues. V gave up 2 bases and J gave up 1 base; unmatched junction bases: 0. Germline V lookup: CDR1 DFQATT, CDR2 SNEGSKA (reference sequence). CDR3 amino acids: CSARTSGSYEQYF. CDR3 DNA sequence: TGCAGTGCTAGAACTAGCGGGTCCTACGAGCAGTACTTC.

This chain uses TRBV28 with TRBJ1-2, with TRBD1 matching 9 bases. Germline CDR1 MDHEN, CDR2 SYDVKM. After removal of 3 bases from V and 2 bases from J, the junction contained 1 base not matched to a gene. CDR3 size: 14 residues. The CDR3 is CASSLTGGNYGYTF. The CDR3 nucleotides read TGTGCCAGCAGTTTGACAGGGGGAAACTATGGCTACACCTTC.

The genes are TRBV6-2 or TRBV6-3 and TRBJ2-1; perhaps D is TRBD1 or TRBD2 (7 bases each). Trimming left V 5 bases short and J 1 base short, with 30 bases between. CDR1 and CDR2 (germline): MNHEY, SVGEGT. CDR3 length equals 21 residues. The CDR3 nucleotides are TGTGCCAGCAGTCCCCCCCGGACAGGCCTCCCGGCTAGCGGATCCTACAATGAGCAGTTCTTC. Translation: CASSPPRTGLPASGSYNEQFF.

This clonotype was counted at least ten times. This sequence joins TRBV15 and TRBJ2-7; maybe TRBD1 (6 bases). V was shortened by 5 bases and J by 3 bases, with 17 bases between the two germline ends. Germline lookup yields CDR1 LNHNV and CDR2 YYDKDF (reference sequence). The CDR3 is made up of 15 amino acids. The chain's CDR3 is CATSGGRGISYEQYF. The CDR3 DNA is TGTGCCACCAGCGGGGGCAGGGGCATCAGCTACGAGCAGTACTTC.

The chain employs TRBV11-2 and TRBJ2-7; 10 bases fit TRBD2. Germline V gene lookup returns CDR1 SGHAT and CDR2 FQNNGV. The ends lost 10 bases at V and 0 bases at J; junction bases unmatched: 18. The CDR3 totals 18 residues. The CDR3 region is CATSWGASGGISSYEQYF. CDR3 sequence (DNA): TGTGCCACCTCGTGGGGGGCTAGCGGGGGAATTAGCTCCTACGAGCAGTACTTC.

The chain links TRBV29-1 to TRBJ2-1; 14 nucleotides match TRBD2. This CDR3 is built from 17 residues. CDR1 and CDR2 from the germline V gene are SQVTM and ANQGSEA. V shed 4 bases, J shed 0 bases, and the junction held 5 bases outside the gene matches. The CDR3 DNA reads TGCAGCGTTGCTGGACTAGCGGGGGGTCGCTCCTACAATGAGCAGTTCTTC. The encoded protein is CSVAGLAGGRSYNEQFF.

A few counts support this clonotype. V gene TRBV7-9 combines with J gene TRBJ1-2; 11 positions agree with TRBD1. CDR3 length: 14 residues. J gave up 8 bases and V 2 bases, and 4 bases lay outside the gene matches. The germline CDR1 and CDR2 sequences are SEHNR and FQNEAQ (reference sequence). CDR3 coding DNA: TGTGCCAGCAGCTTACCCGGACAGGGGGCCGGCTACACCTTC. Protein product: CASSLPGQGAGYTF.

This clonotype came up once. V and J are TRBV20-1 and TRBJ1-4; D is unresolved. The V end was cut by 5 bases, the J end by 8 bases, with 18 bases between. Per germline, CDR1 DFQATT and CDR2 SNEGSKA (reference sequence). CDR3 length equals 14 residues. The CDR3 nucleotides read TGCAGTGCTCCCCGGGGTGGGGTCCGCGAAAAACTGTTTTTT. Translation gives CSAPRGGVREKLFF.

The rearrangement joins TRBV28 to TRBJ2-2; 12 bases line up with TRBD2. The CDR3 is made up of 16 amino acids. Unmatched junction bases numbered 8, after V lost 6 bases and J lost 6 bases. Germline lookup yields CDR1 MDHEN and CDR2 SYDVKM. This CDR3 is CASRSLAGGLAGELFF. In DNA form, the CDR3 reads TGTGCCAGCAGATCTCTAGCGGGGGGGCTTGCCGGGGAGCTGTTTTTT. The complete variable domain, with remaining parts taken from reference TRBV28 and TRBJ2-2, reads DVKVTQSSRYLVKRTGEKVFLECVQDMDHENMFWYRQDPGLGLRLIYFSYDVKMKEKGDIPEGYSVSREKKERFSLILESASTNQTSMYLCASRSLAGGLAGELFFGEGSRLTVL.

This clonotype was seen a single time. V gene TRBV4-3 combines with J gene TRBJ2-3; D uncertain. Germline V CDR1 and CDR2: LGHNA, YSLEER. The V end was cut by 1 base, the J end by 0 bases, with 5 bases between. CDR3 length: 14 amino acids. CDR3 protein: CASSQGDSTDTQYF. The CDR3, as DNA: TGCGCCAGCAGCCAAGGAGACAGCACAGATACGCAGTATTTT.

The chain couples TRBV5-1 to TRBJ2-2; tentatively, D is TRBD1 (6 bases). The CDR3 has 15 amino acids. The V end lost 1 base, the J end lost 4 bases, and 11 bases lay between the germline ends. Germline assignment: CDR1 SGHRS and CDR2 YFSETQ. CDR3 in amino acids: CASSLPKDSTGELFF. The CDR3 DNA is TGCGCCAGCAGCTTGCCCAAGGACAGCACCGGGGAGCTGTTTTTT. Combining the CDR3 with reference TRBV5-1 and TRBJ2-2 gives the whole variable domain KAGVTQTPRYLIKTRGQQVTLSCSPISGHRSVSWYQQTPGQGLQFLFEYFSETQRNKGNFPGRFSGRQFSNSRSEMNVSTLELGDSALYLCASSLPKDSTGELFFGEGSRLTVL.

This clonotype has just a few counts. The chain recombines TRBV4-3 with TRBJ2-3, with 8 positions matching TRBD1. Trimming removed 0 bases from V and 4 bases from J; junction bases left unmatched: 6. CDR3 length: 16 residues. CDR1 and CDR2 (germline): LGHNA, YSLEER. CDR3 loop: CASSQDPGTGSDTQYF. The CDR3, as DNA: TGCGCCAGCAGCCAAGACCCCGGGACAGGATCAGATACGCAGTATTTT.

This clonotype was seen repeatedly, ten times or more. This chain links TRBV6-1 with TRBJ1-2, with a possible D match to TRBD1 (5 bases). The V gene's germline CDR1 is MNHNS and CDR2 SASEGT. V lost 6 bases and J lost 4, with 12 bases in between. CDR3 length: 13 residues. The CDR3 is CASRTGTTYGYTF. CDR3 DNA sequence: TGTGCCAGCAGGACGGGGACTACCTATGGCTACACCTTC.

This clonotype was picked up a small number of times. This sequence joins TRBV4-1 and TRBJ2-5, with D perhaps TRBD2 (5 bases). Trimming pared 0 bases from V and 5 bases from J, leaving 10 bases between. CDR3 size: 14 residues. The germline CDR1 and CDR2 sequences are MGHRA and YSYEKL. The DNA for the CDR3 is TGCGCCAGCAGCCAAGAATTCGGCGGGGAGACCCAGTACTTC. Translating gives CASSQEFGGETQYF.

The V call is TRBV3-1, the J call TRBJ1-6; weak D call: TRBD1 (6 bases). In germline, CDR1 is LGHDT, CDR2 YNNKEL (reference sequence). V lost 0 bases, J lost 14 bases, and 20 bases lay in between. The CDR3 is made up of 16 amino acids. CDR3 in DNA: TGTGCCAGCAGCCAAGATCCAGGACAGACCTCTGGGACCCTCCACTTT. Protein sequence: CASSQDPGQTSGTLHF.

This clonotype was picked up many times. The V gene is TRBV10-3, the J gene TRBJ1-1, with 7 positions matching TRBD1. The CDR3 contains 14 residues. Germline CDR1 and CDR2: ENHRY and SYGVKD. J lost 0 bases, V lost 7 bases, and 5 bases had no gene match. The CDR3 sequence: CAITRDSLNTEAFF. CDR3 DNA: TGTGCCATCACCCGGGACAGCCTGAACACTGAAGCTTTCTTT.

The chain is built from TRBV20-1 and TRBJ2-3, with 11 bases identical to TRBD2. Trimming at V came to 6 bases and at J to 8 bases, leaving 13 bases not matched to a gene. Germline V gives CDR1 DFQATT, CDR2 SNEGSKA (reference sequence). The CDR3 has 15 residues. The CDR3 region is CSAQGSSGRAGTQYF. In DNA form, the CDR3 reads TGCAGTGCCCAAGGGAGTAGCGGGAGGGCCGGTACGCAGTATTTT.

The chain has TRBV10-3 and TRBJ1-2; the D is unclear. This CDR3 is built from 13 residues. Per germline, CDR1 ENHRY and CDR2 SYGVKD. V shed 6 bases and J shed 4 bases, with 12 bases lying between them. The CDR3 spells CAIRDDGPYGYTF. The CDR3 nucleotides are TGTGCCATCAGGGACGACGGACCCTATGGCTACACCTTC.

There are a few counts of this clonotype. The chain couples TRBV28 to TRBJ1-5, with 11 bases lining up with TRBD1. Germline lookup yields CDR1 MDHEN and CDR2 SYDVKM. The ends lost 6 bases at V and 3 bases at J; junction bases unmatched: 10. The CDR3 has 17 residues. CDR3 sequence: CASRERGTGGANQPQHF. The CDR3 bases are TGTGCCAGCAGGGAACGAGGGACAGGGGGAGCCAATCAGCCCCAGCATTTT.

This clonotype was observed a few times. The chain has TRBV7-9 and TRBJ2-1; D is unresolved. Germline V gives CDR1 SEHNR, CDR2 FQNEAQ (reference sequence). The CDR3 extends over 12 amino acids. The V gene lost 5 bases and the J gene lost 6 bases, with 8 bases spanning the gap. CDR3 coding DNA: TGTGCCAGCAGCCCCGAAGGCAATGAGCAGTTCTTC. Its protein is CASSPEGNEQFF.

This clonotype was seen only a few times. This chain joins TRBV28 and TRBJ2-6; TRBD1 matches 8 bases. J gave up 1 base and V 7 bases, and 9 bases lay outside the gene matches. This CDR3 has 17 residues. The germline gives CDR1 MDHEN, CDR2 SYDVKM. CDR3 sequence reads: CASNEDRVLSGANVLTF. Written as DNA, the CDR3 is TGTGCCAGCAATGAGGACAGGGTACTTTCTGGGGCCAACGTCCTGACTTTC.

This clonotype has only a few counts. The chain uses TRBV7-8 and TRBJ1-5, with D hard to call. V lost 3 bases and J 3 bases, leaving 9 bases between the germline ends. CDR3 length: 14 amino acids. The germline CDR1 and CDR2 sequences are SGHVS and FQNEAQ. The CDR3 DNA follows: TGTGCCAGCAGCTTGAGGGCAGTCAATCAGCCCCAGCATTTT. Its translation: CASSLRAVNQPQHF.

The CDR3 sequence: CASSQGNRGRGDNEQFF. The CDR3 nucleotides read TGCGCCAGCAGCCAAGGAAACAGGGGGCGCGGTGACAATGAGCAGTTCTTC. This chain joins TRBV4-3 and TRBJ2-1, with 9 bases fitting TRBD1. The CDR3 runs 17 residues. V was clipped by 1 base and J by 5 bases; unmatched bases: 9. Germline-derived CDR1 and CDR2 are LGHNA and YSLEER.